This T cell receptor beta chain was documented in a study of regulatory T cells in long-lasting Graves disease (dated by TCRdb to the early 2020s). Broadly, across the study: In the newly diagnosed Graves' disease group, patients had been taking antithyroid drugs for less than 3 months. This study used TCR sequencing and RNA sequencing of peripheral blood to compare persistent Graves' disease patients against newly diagnosed Graves' disease patients. The study was conducted in China and was registered as a clinical trial. A total of roughly 35 samples underwent TCR sequencing: roughly 13 from persistent and about 20 from newly diagnosed Graves' disease patients.

General study outcomes and caveats: Persistent disease showed preferential use of TRBV28, TRBJ1-2 and TRBJ2-5, whereas newly diagnosed disease favored TRBV20-1 and TRBJ2-1. Peripheral blood alone was examined, since thyroid tissue, which constituted the primary lesion, could not be accessed. Lower TCR Shannon entropy and fewer highly expanded clones were observed in persistent Graves' disease patients than in newly diagnosed patients, which suggested clonal expansion. A larger number of public clonotypes was shared among persistent patients (fewer than 3,000) than among newly diagnosed patients (more than 850). Sequencing and analysis were restricted to the TCR beta chain. The authors acknowledged the small sample size as a limitation that may reduce accuracy.

CDR1 and CDR2 are drawn from the germline V gene: SGHAT, FQNNGV. From cysteine to phenylalanine, the CDR3 is 16 amino acids long. Here the CDR3 DNA is all that survives: 48 bases in frame from base 1. Explained via the paper, the time point label denotes: newly diagnosed GD, antithyroid drugs for less than 3 months. RNA was extracted from PBMCs in TRIzol for both TCR sequencing and RNA sequencing. The diagnosis of Graves' disease followed American Thyroid Association guidelines. The patients came from an endocrinology department in Xi'an, China. Each patient gave about 10 milliliters of peripheral blood, collected in an EDTA anticoagulant tube. PBMCs were isolated by Ficoll Paque Plus density gradient separation without further T cell sorting. An Agilent 2100 Bioanalyzer and agarose gel were used to check RNA quality, and a NanoDrop 2000 was used to measure RNA concentration. Remarks on this clonotype: The antigen this receptor binds is unknown. This could be a read error, since a much larger clone is one nucleotide away.

The method behind the library was multiplex PCR. Sequencing took place on an Illumina HiSeq 4000. CDR3 regions were amplified by Arm-PCR with iRepertoire HTBI primers to construct TCR beta libraries. Gel purification was performed on PCR products prior to sequencing. From the authors' description of their analysis: Gene usage analysis of CDR3 amino acid clonotypes relied on the approximately 62 TRBV and around 13 TRBJ segments identified across samples. COPE and FqMerger were used to merge the filtered high-quality paired reads into contigs. BLAST was used to align contigs to IMGT TRBV, TRBD and TRBJ reference genes, and CDR3 was defined according to IMGT. Highly expanded clones were defined as clonotypes with a frequency above 0.1%. Repertoire diversity was measured by Shannon entropy, and V-J evenness by the Gini coefficient. A clonotype was considered public if more than one individual shared it. The public reads were reanalyzed by TCRdb: fastp trimming at Q25, MiXCR alignment, in-frame beta chains only. CDR3 protein sequences are deduplicated, and each keeps its most common genes and DNA. TCRdb, not the original authors, processed these V and J calls. The sample includes some 250,000 distinct CDR3 sequences, with about a sixth observed a single time. The ten largest clones represent more than 20% of the sample.

The receptor was isolated from a female donor with Graves disease. In this chain, TRBV11-2 is recombined with TRBJ2-1; TRBD2 might be the D gene, on 6 matching bases. Sequenced material: peripheral blood mononuclear cells (PBMCs), taken at new diagnosis, from a patient treated with antithyroid drugs. The nucleotides read TGTGCCGGCAGCTTAGTACTAGCAGTCGGCCACAATGAGCAGTTCTTC. This is translated as CAGSLVLAVGHNEQFF.